Shown below are 27 T cell receptor beta chains from a single sample sequenced in a study of shared T cell receptors in the human thymus. Profiling relied on immunoSEQ multiplex PCR, and the TCRdb table lists in-frame clones only, not all of them. The table records 700,000 to 750,000 clones, approximately 83% of them present only once. Another study also made use of these data, one on human thymus T cells.

The source material was thymocytes. These receptors were taken from a girl younger than two with a congenital heart defect.

The chain joins TRBV6-5 to TRBJ2-7; D is perhaps TRBD2 (8 bases). The germline gives CDR1 MNHEY, CDR2 SVGAGI. V was trimmed by 5 bases and J by 2 bases, leaving 13 bases between them. This CDR3 is built from 14 residues. The CDR3 region is CASSAGRGPYEQYF. The CDR3 bases are TGTGCCAGCAGTGCCGGGAGGGGGCCCTACGAGCAGTACTTC.

CDR3 nucleotides: TGTGCCAGTCGGACTTCAGGTGGCTACACCTTC. Its translation: CASRTSGGYTF. V and J are TRBV28 and TRBJ1-2; D uncertain. Germline CDR1 is MDHEN and CDR2 is SYDVKM. Trimming pared 9 bases from V and 7 bases from J, leaving 12 bases between. The CDR3 has 11 amino acids.

The genes are TRBV9 and TRBJ1-6; D remains ambiguous. Germline V gene lookup returns CDR1 SGDLS and CDR2 YYNGEE. The CDR3 spans 17 residues. Trimming took off 0 bases at V and 0 bases at J, with 10 bases between the two ends. This chain's CDR3 is CASSVGPPSSYNSPLHF. CDR3 nucleotide sequence: TGTGCCAGCAGCGTAGGGCCCCCAAGCTCCTATAATTCACCCCTCCACTTT. The full variable domain, its missing parts supplied by reference TRBV9 and TRBJ1-6, is DSGVTQTPKHLITATGQRVTLRCSPRSGDLSVYWYQQSLDQGLQFLIQYYNGEERAKGNILERFSAQQFPDLHSELNLSSLELGDSALYFCASSVGPPSSYNSPLHFGNGTRLTVT.

This CDR3 is CASTYNQRGSSYEQYF. CDR3 sequence (DNA): TGTGCCAGCACCTACAACCAACGGGGGAGCTCCTACGAGCAGTACTTC. The V call is TRBV11-2, the J call TRBJ2-7, with D perhaps matching TRBD2 (6 bases). Trimming cost V 7 bases and J 0 bases, with 19 bases left between them. The germline gives CDR1 SGHAT, CDR2 FQNNGV. The CDR3 contains 16 residues.

This chain connects TRBV27 to TRBJ1-6; D is possibly TRBD1 (5 bases). The germline gives CDR1 MNHEY, CDR2 SMNVEV (reference sequence). The CDR3 is made up of 15 amino acids. V was pared by 2 bases and J by 10 bases, with 15 bases between. CDR3 sequence: CASSLRGIPDSPLHF. CDR3 in DNA: TGTGCCAGCAGTTTAAGGGGAATCCCTGACTCACCCCTCCACTTT.

The chain links TRBV27 to TRBJ1-2, with D possibly matching TRBD1 (5 bases). The CDR3 spans 12 residues. Germline V gives CDR1 MNHEY, CDR2 SMNVEV (reference sequence). V was cut by 4 bases and J by 7 bases, with 10 bases left in between. CDR3 amino acids: CASSSLGGGYTF. As DNA, the CDR3 is TGTGCCAGCAGTTCCTTGGGGGGTGGCTACACCTTC.

This clone was seen a single time. The chain recombines TRBV4-1 with TRBJ1-2; 12 nucleotides agree with TRBD1. After removal of 5 bases from V and 5 bases from J, the junction contained 12 bases not matched to a gene. The CDR3 length is 17 residues. Germline-derived CDR1 and CDR2 are MGHRA and YSYEKL. The DNA for the CDR3 is TGCGCCAGCAGCTCGTACTTAAGGGACAGGGGGCGGTATGGCTACACCTTC. It specifies CASSSYLRDRGRYGYTF.

For the CDR3, the DNA is TGTGCTAGTGGTTTGGTATCGGAACAGAGCTCCTACAATGAGCAGTTCTTC. This sequence encodes CASGLVSEQSSYNEQFF. The V call is TRBV12-5, the J call TRBJ2-1; D call uncertain. The V and J ends lost 0 bases and 0 bases respectively, with 12 bases between them. Germline V gene data show CDR1 as LGHNT and CDR2 as FRNRAP. This CDR3 has 17 amino acids.

The rearrangement uses TRBV29-1 and TRBJ2-7; D remains ambiguous. Trimming removed 5 bases at V and 2 bases at J, with 7 bases between. The length of the CDR3 is 11 residues. The germline V gene encodes CDR1 SQVTM and CDR2 ANQGSEA. The CDR3 DNA follows: TGCAGCGTTACTGTTCCCTACGAGCAGTACTTC. It is translated as CSVTVPYEQYF.

The V and J genes are TRBV19 and TRBJ1-5, with D possibly TRBD1 on 5 matching bases. V lost 0 bases, J lost 2 bases, and 11 bases lay in between. The germline V gene has CDR1 LNHDA and CDR2 SQIVND (reference sequence). This CDR3 spans 16 amino acids. The CDR3: CASSIDPGMGNQPQHF. In nucleotides, the CDR3 is TGTGCCAGTAGTATAGATCCAGGGATGGGCAATCAGCCCCAGCATTTT. Using reference TRBV19 and TRBJ1-5 for the parts outside the CDR3, the full variable domain is DGGITQSPKYLFRKEGQNVTLSCEQNLNHDAMYWYRQDPGQGLRLIYYSQIVNDFQKGDIAEGYSVSREKKESFPLTVTSAQKNPTAFYLCASSIDPGMGNQPQHFGDGTRLSIL.

In its sample, this clone was seen once. The chain joins TRBV27 to TRBJ2-5; the D gene is possibly TRBD2 (5 bases). Germline CDR1 and CDR2: MNHEY and SMNVEV (reference sequence). The CDR3 is made up of 17 amino acids. V lost 5 bases and J lost 0, with 19 bases in between. The CDR3 reads CASSPLSKRVYQETQYF. In nucleotides, the CDR3 is TGTGCCAGCAGTCCTCTCTCCAAGAGGGTTTACCAAGAGACCCAGTACTTC.

The chain employs TRBV6-5 and TRBJ1-5; 8 bases line up with TRBD1. V shed 3 bases, J shed 2 bases, and the junction held 3 bases outside the gene matches. The CDR3 is 15 residues long. The germline CDR1 and CDR2 sequences are MNHEY and SVGAGI. CDR3 protein: CASSYTGGGNQPQHF. DNA for the CDR3: TGTGCCAGCAGTTATACAGGGGGTGGCAATCAGCCCCAGCATTTT.

The chain links TRBV7-6 to TRBJ1-3; TRBD1 matches 12 bases. This CDR3 has 16 residues. After removal of 1 base from V and 3 bases from J, the junction contained 1 base not matched to a gene. From germline, CDR1 is SGHVS and CDR2 FNYEAQ. CDR3 in amino acids: CASSLGDRGHGNTIYF. The DNA of the CDR3 is TGTGCCAGCAGCTTAGGGGACAGGGGGCATGGAAACACCATATATTTT.

This sequence joins TRBV10-3 and TRBJ1-1, with 7 bases aligning to TRBD1. CDR1 and CDR2 from the germline V gene are ENHRY and SYGVKD. V shed 10 bases, J shed 8 bases, and the junction held 13 bases outside the gene matches. The CDR3 extends over 13 amino acids. The CDR3 DNA follows: TGTGCCACTTGGGACAGCAGCCGTAAGGAAGCTTTCTTT. Translated, it gives CATWDSSRKEAFF.

The chain is built from TRBV28 and TRBJ2-2, with 9 bases lining up with TRBD1. V was clipped by 5 bases and J by 7 bases; unmatched bases: 8. The CDR3 is 15 residues long. Germline CDR1 reads MDHEN; CDR2 reads SYDVKM. The CDR3 coding sequence is TGTGCCAGCAGTCATGGACAGGGGAGAAACGGGGAGCTGTTTTTT. It codes for CASSHGQGRNGELFF.

The chain carries TRBV10-3 and TRBJ2-3, with D possibly matching TRBD2 (5 bases). Deletions cut 6 bases from V and 4 bases from J, with 17 bases between. CDR3 length: 15 amino acids. Germline CDR1 is ENHRY and CDR2 is SYGVKD. The CDR3 loop is CAISTGKREPDTQYF. The CDR3 bases are TGTGCCATCAGCACCGGGAAAAGGGAGCCAGATACGCAGTATTTT.

The gene calls are TRBV9 and TRBJ2-1; 9 nucleotides align to TRBD2. Germline V gene sequence: CDR1 SGDLS, CDR2 YYNGEE. V lost 5 bases, J lost 4 bases, and 19 bases stayed unmatched. This CDR3 comprises 19 residues. DNA for the CDR3: TGTGCCAGCAGTCGCAAAAGAGGGAAGACTAGCGGTCGGTACAATGAGCAGTTCTTC. It translates to CASSRKRGKTSGRYNEQFF. The full variable domain, its missing parts supplied by reference TRBV9 and TRBJ2-1, is DSGVTQTPKHLITATGQRVTLRCSPRSGDLSVYWYQQSLDQGLQFLIQYYNGEERAKGNILERFSAQQFPDLHSELNLSSLELGDSALYFCASSRKRGKTSGRYNEQFFGPGTRLTVL.

The genes are TRBV15 and TRBJ1-4; possible D gene TRBD1, 5 bases. The CDR3 loop spans 17 amino acids. Germline V gene data show CDR1 as LNHNV and CDR2 as YYDKDF (reference sequence). V dropped 4 bases and J dropped 7 bases, with 22 bases sitting between them. The CDR3 region is CATSTTNPGDGGEKLFF. The CDR3, as DNA: TGTGCCACCAGCACAACAAACCCGGGGGACGGGGGTGAAAAACTGTTTTTT.

This clone appeared once. The rearrangement links TRBV29-1 to TRBJ2-1; 8 nucleotides match TRBD2. Germline V gene sequence: CDR1 SQVTM, CDR2 ANQGSEA. V dropped 3 bases and J dropped 1; count of bases not matched to a gene: 11. This CDR3 is built from 17 residues. CDR3 nucleotides: TGCAGCGTTGAGTTAGGCGGGGGGCATACTTCCTACAATGAGCAGTTCTTC. This translates into CSVELGGGHTSYNEQFF.

This chain links TRBV5-4 with TRBJ1-1; 7 nucleotides match TRBD1. Germline V gene sequence: CDR1 SGHNT, CDR2 YYREEE (reference sequence). After removal of 4 bases from V and 1 base from J, the junction contained 10 bases not matched to a gene. The CDR3 covers 16 residues. CDR3 sequence reads: CASSPPGRGENTEAFF. CDR3 bases: TGTGCCAGCAGCCCCCCGGGCAGGGGGGAGAACACTGAAGCTTTCTTT. The complete variable domain, with remaining parts taken from reference TRBV5-4 and TRBJ1-1, reads ETGVTQSPTHLIKTRGQQVTLRCSSQSGHNTVSWYQQALGQGPQFIFQYYREEENGRGNFPPRFSGLQFPNYSSELNVNALELDDSALYLCASSPPGRGENTEAFFGQGTRLTVV.

The CDR3 bases are TGCGCCAGCAGCTTGGGAGGGACAGTCATCCCTAACTATGGCTACACCTTC. This sequence encodes CASSLGGTVIPNYGYTF. The chain is built from TRBV5-1 and TRBJ1-2; TRBD1 agrees at 7 bases. Losses at the gene ends were 0 bases for V and 0 bases for J; bases not matched to a gene: 8. CDR1 and CDR2 from the germline V gene are SGHRS and YFSETQ. There are 17 residues in the CDR3.

About this clone: Distinct nucleotide sequences in the sample also encode this CDR3. The V gene is TRBV7-2, the J gene TRBJ2-1, with D possibly being TRBD2 (5 bases). The CDR3 is 14 amino acids. Looked up from germline, CDR1 is SGHTA and CDR2 is FQGNSA. Trimming took 4 bases from V and 6 from J, leaving 13 bases between them. Here the CDR3 reads CASSSQLGINEQFF. The CDR3 bases are TGTGCCAGCAGCTCACAACTAGGAATCAATGAGCAGTTCTTC.

This sequence joins TRBV7-4 and TRBJ1-1; D may be TRBD1 (5 bases). Trimming removed 5 bases at V and 6 bases at J, with 10 bases between. Germline V gene data show CDR1 as SGHVT and CDR2 as SQSDAQ. The CDR3 contains 12 residues. The CDR3 DNA reads as TGTGCCAGCAGCCTCCGACAGTCTGAAGCTTTCTTT. Protein sequence: CASSLRQSEAFF.

The chain joins TRBV6-1 to TRBJ1-1; D not certain. The CDR3 consists of 14 residues. Trimming shortened V by 2 bases and J by 2 bases, and 9 bases separated the two germline ends. Germline V gene data show CDR1 as MNHNS and CDR2 as SASEGT. This CDR3 is CASSETDLNTEAFF. In DNA, the CDR3 is TGTGCCAGCAGTGAAACAGACCTTAACACTGAAGCTTTCTTT.

V and J are TRBV5-4 and TRBJ2-2; no clear D gene. From germline, CDR1 is SGHNT and CDR2 YYREEE (reference sequence). V was clipped by 0 bases and J by 2 bases, with 11 bases between them. The CDR3 loop spans 16 amino acids. The DNA for the CDR3 is TGTGCCAGCAGCTTGGTGTGTGGCTCAAACACCGGGGAGCTGTTTTTT. It specifies CASSLVCGSNTGELFF.

The sample holds one count of this clone. This chain joins TRBV9 and TRBJ1-3; unclear D gene. The CDR3 length is 17 residues. Germline-derived CDR1 and CDR2 are SGDLS and YYNGEE. V was clipped by 3 bases and J by 0 bases, with 16 bases between them. CDR3 amino acids: CASSAIKSSSSGNTIYF. The CDR3 bases are TGTGCCAGCAGCGCAATAAAATCTTCGAGCTCTGGAAACACCATATATTTT.

This chain connects TRBV5-4 to TRBJ2-5; D uncertain. V lost 3 bases, J lost 1 base, and 22 bases lay in between. This CDR3 comprises 18 residues. Germline lookup yields CDR1 SGHNT and CDR2 YYREEE (reference sequence). In nucleotides, the CDR3 is TGTGCCAGCAGCTCCTTTGGTGGTCCCGAAGTGAGCCAAGAGACCCAGTACTTC. This translates into CASSSFGGPEVSQETQYF.